Listed below are T cell receptor beta chains from one sample, sequenced in a study of regulatory T cells in long-lasting Graves disease. TCRdb ran MiXCR on the multiplex PCR reads and lists one entry per CDR3 protein. The table shows around 420,000 distinct CDR3 sequences, with 15% to 18% occurring only once. Here the sequenced sample was peripheral blood mononuclear cells (PBMCs), taken at new diagnosis, from a patient treated with antithyroid drugs. Receptor source: a female donor with Graves disease. CDR3s include the opening cysteine and the closing phenylalanine or tryptophan. Fields, in order: V gene, D gene, CDR3 length, J gene, clone size, CDR3 DNA, CDR3 protein. The D gene is left open where the match is weak. Clone sizes are given selectively: once, few, many, or a class where the clone is expanded.

>TRBV5-1|.|12|TRBJ2-1|many
TGCGCCAGCAGCCTAAATAATGATGAGCAGTTCTTC
CASSLNNDEQFF
>TRBV6-1|TRBD1|16|TRBJ1-6|.
TGTGCCAGCAGCCCGGTCACGGGACAGGGTACTTCACCCCTCCACTTT
CASSPVTGQGTSPLHF
>TRBV5-6|.|16|TRBJ1-1|.
TGTGCCAGCAGCTTGGAATGGGGGGGGCTGAACACTGAAGCTTTCTTT
CASSLEWGGLNTEAFF
>TRBV11-2|.|12|TRBJ1-2|many
TGTGCCAGCAGCTTAGAAGGGGACGGCTACACCTTC
CASSLEGDGYTF
>TRBV5-8|TRBD2|14|TRBJ2-3|many
TGTGCCAGCAGCTCTAGCGGGACCACAGATACGCAGTATTTT
CASSSSGTTDTQYF
>TRBV30|.|15|TRBJ2-6|many
TGTGCCTGGAGTGCCAAGAGTGCTGGGGCCAACGTCCTGACTTTC
CAWSAKSAGANVLTF
>TRBV19|.|15|TRBJ1-6|.
TGTGCCAGTAGTACATGGACAGTCTATAATTCACCCCTCCACTTT
CASSTWTVYNSPLHF
>TRBV28|TRBD1|17|TRBJ2-1|many
TGTGCCAGCAGTTTATTATTGGGTCAGGGGGCCTACAATGAGCAGTTCTTC
CASSLLLGQGAYNEQFF
>TRBV5-6|.|12|TRBJ1-1|.
TGTGCCAGCAGCATCGGACACCTTGAAGCTTTCTTT
CASSIGHLEAFF
>TRBV2|.|11|TRBJ1-2|.
TGTGCCAGCACGTACAGCTATGGCTACACCTTC
CASTYSYGYTF
>TRBV6-5|.|14|TRBJ2-7|many
TGTGCCAGCAGTTACGCGTGGGAGGTCTACGAGCAGTACTTC
CASSYAWEVYEQYF
>TRBV9|TRBD1|15|TRBJ2-7|many
TGTGCCAGCAGCGAAGGACAGGGGGTTTCCTACGAGCAGTACTTC
CASSEGQGVSYEQYF
>TRBV24-1|TRBD1|18|TRBJ1-5|many
TGTGCCACCAGTGACCCCGGGACAGGGGAAGGGGGCAATCAGCCCCAGCATTTT
CATSDPGTGEGGNQPQHF
>TRBV6-2/TRBV6-3|TRBD2|20|TRBJ2-3|many
TGTGCCAGCAGTGAAATTGGTGGGACTAGCGGGAGAATCCGGACAGATACGCAGTATTTT
CASSEIGGTSGRIRTDTQYF
>TRBV7-9|.|14|TRBJ1-6|.
TGTGCCAGCAGCTTAACGGGGTATAATTCACCCCTCCACTTT
CASSLTGYNSPLHF
>TRBV27|.|13|TRBJ2-7|.
TGTGCCAGCAGCGTAGACAGTGTCTACGAGCAGTACTTC
CASSVDSVYEQYF
>TRBV7-9|.|16|TRBJ2-1|many
TGTGCCAGCAACCAGGACAGGGGGACTAGCAGCAATGAGCAGTTCTTC
CASNQDRGTSSNEQFF